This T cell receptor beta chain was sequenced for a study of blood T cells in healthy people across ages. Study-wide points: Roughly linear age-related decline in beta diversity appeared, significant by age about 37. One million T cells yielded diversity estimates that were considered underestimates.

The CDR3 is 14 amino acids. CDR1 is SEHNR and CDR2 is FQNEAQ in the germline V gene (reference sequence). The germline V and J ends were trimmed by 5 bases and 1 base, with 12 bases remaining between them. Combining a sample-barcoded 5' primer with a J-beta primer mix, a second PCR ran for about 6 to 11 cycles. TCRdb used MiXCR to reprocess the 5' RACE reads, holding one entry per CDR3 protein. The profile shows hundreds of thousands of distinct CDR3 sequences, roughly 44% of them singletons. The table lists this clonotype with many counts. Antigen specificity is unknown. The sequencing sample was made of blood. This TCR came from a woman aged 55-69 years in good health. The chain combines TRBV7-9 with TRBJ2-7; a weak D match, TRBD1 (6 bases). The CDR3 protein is CASSPRDKSYEQYF. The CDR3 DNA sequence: TGTGCCAGCAGCCCGAGGGACAAATCCTACGAGCAGTACTTC.